The 5 T cell receptor beta chains below come from one sample, sequenced in a study of cytomegalovirus exposure and HLA in healthy donors. Primers for the PCR totalled 60 Vbeta and 13 Jbeta. Libraries were prepared by immunoSEQ multiplex PCR; TCRdb keeps only in-frame clonotypes and omits some of them. The data show under 75,000 clones, 65% to 80% seen once. Material: PBMCs. These receptors were collected from a man between 35 and 55 years old in good health and CMV-seropositive.

This clone was counted a few times. This chain connects TRBV10-3 to TRBJ1-1, with D unresolved. The length of the CDR3 is 12 residues. The germline CDR1 and CDR2 sequences are ENHRY and SYGVKD. The V end was cut by 6 bases, the J end by 1 base, with 6 bases between. The CDR3 DNA follows: TGTGCCATCAGCCCGGGGAACACTGAAGCTTTCTTT. It yields the protein CAISPGNTEAFF.

CDR3 sequence: CASSQVKLAGGLETQYF. The CDR3 coding sequence is TGTGCCAGCAGCCAAGTGAAACTAGCGGGGGGCCTGGAGACCCAGTACTTC. The gene calls are TRBV14 and TRBJ2-5; 12 positions agree with TRBD2. J lost 5 bases, V lost 1 base, and 8 bases had no gene match. The CDR3 length is 17 residues. Germline V gene lookup returns CDR1 SGHDN and CDR2 FVKESK.

In DNA form, the CDR3 reads TGTGCCAGCAGCTTCCTGGGGGGAACCTACGAGCAGTACTTC. Its protein product is CASSFLGGTYEQYF. J is TRBJ2-7 and V is TRBV5-6, with a weak D call TRBD2 (6 bases). V lost 2 bases and J lost 2, with 11 bases in between. Looked up from germline, CDR1 is SGHDT and CDR2 is YYEEEE. The CDR3 sequence is 14 residues long.

This clone was picked up many times. The genes are TRBV11-3 and TRBJ2-7; D is perhaps TRBD1 (6 bases). CDR3 length equals 14 residues. The germline V gene encodes CDR1 SGHNT and CDR2 YENEEA. V lost 2 bases to trimming and J lost 2 bases, with 10 bases between them. CDR3 sequence: CASSLMGATYEQYF. In DNA, the CDR3 is TGTGCCAGCAGCTTAATGGGGGCTACCTACGAGCAGTACTTC.

The chain links TRBV9 to TRBJ2-1; 10 bases align to TRBD2. The V and J ends lost 4 bases and 5 bases, in that order; junction bases with no gene match: 15. Germline loops: CDR1 SGDLS, CDR2 YYNGEE. The CDR3 has 18 residues. The CDR3 region is CASSPQGVPSGGNNEQFF. The CDR3 DNA sequence: TGTGCCAGCAGCCCACAGGGGGTGCCTAGCGGGGGTAACAATGAGCAGTTCTTC.